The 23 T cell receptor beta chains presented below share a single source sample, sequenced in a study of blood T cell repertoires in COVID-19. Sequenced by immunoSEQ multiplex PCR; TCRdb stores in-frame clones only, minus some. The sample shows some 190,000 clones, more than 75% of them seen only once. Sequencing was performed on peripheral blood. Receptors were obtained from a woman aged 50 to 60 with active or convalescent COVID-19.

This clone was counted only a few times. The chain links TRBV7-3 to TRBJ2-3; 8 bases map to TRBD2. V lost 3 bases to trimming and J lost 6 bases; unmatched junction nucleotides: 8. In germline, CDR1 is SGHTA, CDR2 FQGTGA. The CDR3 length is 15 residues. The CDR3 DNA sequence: TGTGCCAGCAGCTTCCAATCGGGGGGGCCGGATACGCAGTATTTT. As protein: CASSFQSGGPDTQYF.

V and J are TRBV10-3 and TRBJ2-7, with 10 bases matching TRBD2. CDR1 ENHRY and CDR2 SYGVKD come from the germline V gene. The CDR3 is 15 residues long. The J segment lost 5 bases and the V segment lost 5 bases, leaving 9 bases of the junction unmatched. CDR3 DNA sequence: TGTGCCATCAGTTCCCTAGCGGGAGATATTAACGAGCAGTACTTC. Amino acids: CAISSLAGDINEQYF.

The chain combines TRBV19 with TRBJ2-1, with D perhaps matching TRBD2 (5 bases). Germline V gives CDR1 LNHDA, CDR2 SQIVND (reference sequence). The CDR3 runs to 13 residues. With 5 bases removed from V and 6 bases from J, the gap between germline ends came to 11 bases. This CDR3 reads CASSAGILNEQFF. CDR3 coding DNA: TGTGCCAGTAGTGCGGGTATACTCAATGAGCAGTTCTTC.

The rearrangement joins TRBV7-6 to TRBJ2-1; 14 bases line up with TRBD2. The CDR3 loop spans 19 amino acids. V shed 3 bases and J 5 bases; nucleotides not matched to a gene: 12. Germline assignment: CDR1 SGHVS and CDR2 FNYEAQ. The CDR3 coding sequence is TGTGCCAGCAGCTTGACTAGCGGGGGGGCTAGATCCCTGAACAATGAGCAGTTCTTC. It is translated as CASSLTSGGARSLNNEQFF. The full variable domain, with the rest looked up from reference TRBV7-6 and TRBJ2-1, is GAGVSQSPRYKVTKRGQDVALRCDPISGHVSLYWYRQALGQGPEFLTYFNYEAQQDKSGLPNDRFSAERPEGSISTLTIQRTEQRDSAMYRCASSLTSGGARSLNNEQFFGPGTRLTVL.

CDR3 DNA sequence: TGTGCCTGGAGTAAAGGGCAGGGGCCCTACGAGCAGTACTTC. This translates into CAWSKGQGPYEQYF. The genes are TRBV30 and TRBJ2-7, with D perhaps TRBD1 (6 bases). Deletions cut 2 bases from V and 2 bases from J, with 13 bases between. Looked up from germline, CDR1 is GTSNPN and CDR2 is SVGIG (reference sequence). CDR3 length: 14 residues.

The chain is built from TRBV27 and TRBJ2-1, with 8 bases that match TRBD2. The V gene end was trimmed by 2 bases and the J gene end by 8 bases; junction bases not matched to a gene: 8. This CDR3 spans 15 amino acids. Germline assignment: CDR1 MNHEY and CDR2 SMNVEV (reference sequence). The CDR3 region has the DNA TGTGCCAGCAGTTTAGGACTAGCCCCCTCGGATGAGCAGTTCTTC. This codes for CASSLGLAPSDEQFF.

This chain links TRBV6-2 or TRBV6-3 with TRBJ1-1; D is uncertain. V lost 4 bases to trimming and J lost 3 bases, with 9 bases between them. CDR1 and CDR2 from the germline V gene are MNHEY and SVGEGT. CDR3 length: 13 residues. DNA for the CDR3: TGTGCCAGCAGTTCTCAGGTTTACACTGAAGCTTTCTTT. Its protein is CASSSQVYTEAFF.

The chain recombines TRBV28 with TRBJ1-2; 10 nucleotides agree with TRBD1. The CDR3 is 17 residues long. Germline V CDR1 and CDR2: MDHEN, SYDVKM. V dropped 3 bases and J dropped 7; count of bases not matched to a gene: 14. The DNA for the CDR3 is TGTGCCAGCAGTTTCGGAGGGACAGGGGAGAGGTTAGGTGGCTACACCTTC. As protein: CASSFGGTGERLGGYTF.

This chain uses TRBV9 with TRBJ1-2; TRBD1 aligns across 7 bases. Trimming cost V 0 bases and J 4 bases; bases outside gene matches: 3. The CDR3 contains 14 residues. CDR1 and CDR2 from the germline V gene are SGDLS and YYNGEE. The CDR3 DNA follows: TGTGCCAGCAGCGTAGGCGGGACAGCCTATGGCTACACCTTC. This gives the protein CASSVGGTAYGYTF.

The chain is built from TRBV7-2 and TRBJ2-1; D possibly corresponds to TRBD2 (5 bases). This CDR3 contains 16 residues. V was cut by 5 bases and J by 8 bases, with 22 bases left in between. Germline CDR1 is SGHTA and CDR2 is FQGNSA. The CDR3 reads CASSDATVSGRDEQFF. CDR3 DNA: TGTGCCAGCAGCGATGCGACGGTGTCGGGAAGGGATGAGCAGTTCTTC.

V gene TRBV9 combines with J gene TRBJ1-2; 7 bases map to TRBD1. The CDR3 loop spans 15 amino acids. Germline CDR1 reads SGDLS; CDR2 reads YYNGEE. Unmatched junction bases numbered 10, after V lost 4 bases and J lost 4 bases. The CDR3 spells CASSPRVGQSYGYTF. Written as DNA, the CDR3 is TGTGCCAGCAGCCCCCGGGTGGGACAGAGCTATGGCTACACCTTC.

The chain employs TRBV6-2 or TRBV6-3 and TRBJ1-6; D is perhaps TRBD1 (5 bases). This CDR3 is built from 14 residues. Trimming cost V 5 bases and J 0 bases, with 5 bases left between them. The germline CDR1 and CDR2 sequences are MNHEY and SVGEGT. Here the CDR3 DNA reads TGTGCCAGCAGTGACAGCTCCTATAATTCACCCCTCCACTTT. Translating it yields CASSDSSYNSPLHF.

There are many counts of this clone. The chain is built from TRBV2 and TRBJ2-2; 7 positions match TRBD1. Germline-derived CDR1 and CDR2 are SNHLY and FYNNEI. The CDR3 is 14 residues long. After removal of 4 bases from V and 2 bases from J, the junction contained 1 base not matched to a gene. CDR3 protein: CASSGQGNTGELFF. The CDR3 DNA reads TGTGCCAGCAGTGGACAGGGTAACACCGGGGAGCTGTTTTTT.

The CDR3 DNA reads as TGTGCCAGCAGCCGCGGGGCTCTGGGGGAGCAGTTCTTC. The encoded protein is CASSRGALGEQFF. The chain has TRBV6-6 and TRBJ2-1; a weak D match, TRBD2 (6 bases). Germline loops: CDR1 MNHNY, CDR2 SVGAGI (reference sequence). The CDR3 spans 13 residues. The V gene lost 6 bases and the J gene lost 10 bases, with 16 bases spanning the gap.

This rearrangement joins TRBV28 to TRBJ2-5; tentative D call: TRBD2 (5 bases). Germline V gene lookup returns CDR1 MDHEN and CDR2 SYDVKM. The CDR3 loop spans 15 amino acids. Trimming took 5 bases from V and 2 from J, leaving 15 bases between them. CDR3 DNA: TGTGCCAGCAGTCCCCCAGGACTTTCACAAGAGACCCAGTACTTC. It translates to CASSPPGLSQETQYF.

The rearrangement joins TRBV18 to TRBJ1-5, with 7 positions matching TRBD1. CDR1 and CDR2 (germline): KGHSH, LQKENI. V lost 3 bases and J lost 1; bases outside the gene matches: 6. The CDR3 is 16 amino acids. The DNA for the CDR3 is TGTGCCAGCTCACCTACCCAGGGACAGAGCAATCAGCCCCAGCATTTT. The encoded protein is CASSPTQGQSNQPQHF.

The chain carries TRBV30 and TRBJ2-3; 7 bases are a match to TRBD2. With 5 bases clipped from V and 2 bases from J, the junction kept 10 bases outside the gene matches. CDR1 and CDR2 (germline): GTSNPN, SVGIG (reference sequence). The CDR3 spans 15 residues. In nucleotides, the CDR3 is TGTGCCTGGGGGGAGGGGCTTAGTTCCACAGATACGCAGTATTTT. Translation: CAWGEGLSSTDTQYF.

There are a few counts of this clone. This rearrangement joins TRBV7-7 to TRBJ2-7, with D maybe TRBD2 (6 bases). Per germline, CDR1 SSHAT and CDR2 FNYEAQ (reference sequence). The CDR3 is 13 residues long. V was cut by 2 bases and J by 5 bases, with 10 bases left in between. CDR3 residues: CASSLSGGDEQYF. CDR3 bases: TGTGCCAGCAGCTTAAGTGGAGGGGACGAGCAGTACTTC. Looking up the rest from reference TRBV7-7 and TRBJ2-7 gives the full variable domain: GAGVSQSPRYKVTKRGQDVTLRCDPISSHATLYWYQQALGQGPEFLTYFNYEAQPDKSGLPSDRFSAERPEGSISTLTIQRTEQRDSAMYRCASSLSGGDEQYFGPGTRLTVT.

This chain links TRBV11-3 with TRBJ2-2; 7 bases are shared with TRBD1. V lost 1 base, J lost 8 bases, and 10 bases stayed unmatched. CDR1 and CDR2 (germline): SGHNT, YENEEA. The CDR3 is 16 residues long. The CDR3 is CASSLGGDSPGGELFF. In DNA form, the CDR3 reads TGTGCCAGCAGCTTAGGAGGGGACAGTCCAGGAGGGGAGCTGTTTTTT.

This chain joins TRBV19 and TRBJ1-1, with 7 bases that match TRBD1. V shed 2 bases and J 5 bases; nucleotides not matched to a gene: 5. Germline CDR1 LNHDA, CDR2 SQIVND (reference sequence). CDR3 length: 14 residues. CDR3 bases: TGTGCCAGTAGTATACAGGGGGTGATTACTGAAGCTTTCTTT. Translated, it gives CASSIQGVITEAFF.

CDR3 bases: TGTGCCAGCAGTTTGCACGCGACAGGCTCTGGAAACACCATATATTTT. Its protein is CASSLHATGSGNTIYF. The V and J genes are TRBV28 and TRBJ1-3; the D gene is possibly TRBD1 (6 bases). Trimming stripped 3 bases from V and 0 bases from J, with 12 bases between. The CDR3 is 16 residues long. Germline lookup yields CDR1 MDHEN and CDR2 SYDVKM.

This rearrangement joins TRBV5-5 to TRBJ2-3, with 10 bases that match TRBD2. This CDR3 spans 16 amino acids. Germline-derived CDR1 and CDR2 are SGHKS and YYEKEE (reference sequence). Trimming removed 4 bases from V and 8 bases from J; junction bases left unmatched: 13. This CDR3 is CASSPGISGRRSTQYF. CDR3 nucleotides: TGTGCCAGCAGCCCTGGAATTAGCGGGAGGAGGAGTACGCAGTATTTT.

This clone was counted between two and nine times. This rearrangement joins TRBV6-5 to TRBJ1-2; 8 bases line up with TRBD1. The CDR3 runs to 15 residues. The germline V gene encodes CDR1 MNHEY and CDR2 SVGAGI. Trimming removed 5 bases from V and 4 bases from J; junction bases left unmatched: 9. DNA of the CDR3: TGTGCCAGCAGTCCCCCTCCAGGGGGCCCCTATGGCTACACCTTC. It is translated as CASSPPPGGPYGYTF.